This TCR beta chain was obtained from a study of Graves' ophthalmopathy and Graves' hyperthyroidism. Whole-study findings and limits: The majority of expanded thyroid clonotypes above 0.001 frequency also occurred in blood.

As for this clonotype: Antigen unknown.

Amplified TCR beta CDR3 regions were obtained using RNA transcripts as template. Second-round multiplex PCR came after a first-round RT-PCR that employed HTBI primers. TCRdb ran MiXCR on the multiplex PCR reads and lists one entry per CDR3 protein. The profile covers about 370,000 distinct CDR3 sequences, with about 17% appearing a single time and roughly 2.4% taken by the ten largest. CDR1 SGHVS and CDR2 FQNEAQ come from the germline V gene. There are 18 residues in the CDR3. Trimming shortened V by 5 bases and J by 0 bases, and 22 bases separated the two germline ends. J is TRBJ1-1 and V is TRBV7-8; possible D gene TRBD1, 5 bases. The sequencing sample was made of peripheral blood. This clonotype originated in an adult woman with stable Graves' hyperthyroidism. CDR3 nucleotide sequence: TGTGCCAGCAGCCCCAAGGGGTGGGGCTCAAGCATGAACACTGAAGCTTTCTTT. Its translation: CASSPKGWGSSMNTEAFF.